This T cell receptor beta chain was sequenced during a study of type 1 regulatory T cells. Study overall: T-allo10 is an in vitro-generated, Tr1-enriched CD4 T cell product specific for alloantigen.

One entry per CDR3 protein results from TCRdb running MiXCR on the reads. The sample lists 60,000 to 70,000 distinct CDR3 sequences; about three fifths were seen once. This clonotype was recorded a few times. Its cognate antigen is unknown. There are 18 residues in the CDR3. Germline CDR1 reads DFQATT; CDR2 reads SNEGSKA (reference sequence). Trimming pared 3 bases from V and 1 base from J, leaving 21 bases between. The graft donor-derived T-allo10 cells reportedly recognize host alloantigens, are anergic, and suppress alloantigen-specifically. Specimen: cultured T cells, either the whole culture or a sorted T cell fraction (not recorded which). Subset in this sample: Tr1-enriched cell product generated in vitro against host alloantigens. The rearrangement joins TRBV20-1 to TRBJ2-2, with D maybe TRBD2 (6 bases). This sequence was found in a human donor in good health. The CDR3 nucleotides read TGCAGTGCTAGTATCACGGGTTCGGGAGTTAAGAACACCGGGGAGCTGTTTTTT. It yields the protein CSASITGSGVKNTGELFF.